A selection of T cell receptor beta chains follows, all from one sample in a study of Ad26.COV2.S vaccination and SARS-CoV-2 variants. The protocol was immunoSEQ multiplex PCR, while the TCRdb copy is restricted to in-frame clones and leaves out a portion. The sample lists about 400,000 clones; roughly 88% were seen once. Sequencing was performed on peripheral blood, taken in a trial of Ad26.COV2.S vaccine versus placebo. These receptors were collected from a person between 18 and 59 years old who received the Ad26.COV2.S COVID-19 vaccine or a placebo. Each CDR3 is given with its conserved first and last residue. The order of the fields is D gene, clone size, V gene, J gene, CDR3 DNA, CDR3 protein. D genes are given only for firm matches. Not every row has a clone size; where given, it reads once, few, many or a size class.

d_gene: .
abundance: .
v_gene: TRBV11-2
j_gene: TRBJ1-5
CDR3nt: TGTGCCAGCAGCGGGGGAGGCAATCAGCCCCAGCATTTT
CDR3aa: CASSGGGNQPQHF

d_gene: .
abundance: .
v_gene: TRBV28
j_gene: TRBJ1-5
CDR3nt: TGTGCCAGCAGTCGTGGCAATCAGCCCCAGCATTTT
CDR3aa: CASSRGNQPQHF

d_gene: .
abundance: few
v_gene: TRBV3-1/TRBV3-2
j_gene: TRBJ2-7
CDR3nt: TGTGCCAGCAGCCAGAGCTACGAGCAGTACTTC
CDR3aa: CASSQSYEQYF

d_gene: .
abundance: once
v_gene: TRBV28
j_gene: TRBJ1-2
CDR3nt: TGTGCCAGCAGATCAGGGTGGGGGCAGGGGCGGTACACCTTC
CDR3aa: CASRSGWGQGRYTF

d_gene: TRBD2
abundance: few
v_gene: TRBV6-2/TRBV6-3
j_gene: TRBJ2-7
CDR3nt: TGTGCCAGCAGTGCCGCCGGCGGGAGCGAGCAGTACTTC
CDR3aa: CASSAAGGSEQYF

d_gene: .
abundance: .
v_gene: TRBV7-3
j_gene: TRBJ1-2
CDR3nt: TGTGCCAGCAGCTTCGGGGATTCCTATGGCTACACCTTC
CDR3aa: CASSFGDSYGYTF

d_gene: .
abundance: .
v_gene: TRBV6-5
j_gene: TRBJ1-6
CDR3nt: TGTGCCAGCAGTACCGCATCAGGGGTTCAATCACCCCTCCACTTT
CDR3aa: CASSTASGVQSPLHF

d_gene: TRBD1
abundance: .
v_gene: TRBV19
j_gene: TRBJ1-6
CDR3nt: TGTGCCAGTAGTAGCCGGGACAGCTATAATTCACCCCTCCACTTT
CDR3aa: CASSSRDSYNSPLHF

d_gene: .
abundance: .
v_gene: TRBV5-1
j_gene: TRBJ2-7
CDR3nt: TGCGCCAGCAGCTTGGCCATCGCAGGTAGCTTGACCTACGAGCAGTACTTC
CDR3aa: CASSLAIAGSLTYEQYF

d_gene: TRBD1
abundance: .
v_gene: TRBV28
j_gene: TRBJ1-2
CDR3nt: TGTGCCAGCAGTCCCATACAGGGGGCAGGTGGCTACACCTTC
CDR3aa: CASSPIQGAGGYTF

d_gene: TRBD2
abundance: .
v_gene: TRBV7-3
j_gene: TRBJ2-1
CDR3nt: TGTGCCAGCAGCTCCGGGACTAGCGGGGGGGCCCATAATGAGCAGTTCTTC
CDR3aa: CASSSGTSGGAHNEQFF

d_gene: TRBD1
abundance: .
v_gene: TRBV7-9
j_gene: TRBJ2-7
CDR3nt: TGTGCCAGCAGCTTAGTCGGGACAGGGGTCTACGAGCAGTACTTC
CDR3aa: CASSLVGTGVYEQYF

d_gene: .
abundance: .
v_gene: TRBV2
j_gene: TRBJ1-2
CDR3nt: TGTGCCAGCACTTTGAGGGGACTTTTAAACTATGGCTACACCTTC
CDR3aa: CASTLRGLLNYGYTF

d_gene: .
abundance: .
v_gene: TRBV2
j_gene: TRBJ1-1
CDR3nt: TGTGCCAGCAGTGAGGTTTGGGGGCGACCAGGTTATGAAGCTTTCTTT
CDR3aa: CASSEVWGRPGYEAFF

d_gene: .
abundance: .
v_gene: TRBV28
j_gene: TRBJ1-1
CDR3nt: TGTGCCAGCAGTTTTGGGGGCAGGGCCGGCACTGAAGCTTTCTTT
CDR3aa: CASSFGGRAGTEAFF

d_gene: .
abundance: .
v_gene: TRBV21-1
j_gene: TRBJ1-5
CDR3nt: TGTGCCAGCAGCAAAGTAAAAGGAAATAGCAATCAGCCCCAGCATTTT
CDR3aa: CASSKVKGNSNQPQHF

d_gene: TRBD1
abundance: .
v_gene: TRBV24-1
j_gene: TRBJ2-2
CDR3nt: TGTGCCACCAGTGAGGTCGGACAGGGGGGCGTGCTGTTTTTT
CDR3aa: CATSEVGQGGVLFF

d_gene: .
abundance: .
v_gene: TRBV6-6
j_gene: TRBJ1-5
CDR3nt: TGTGCCAGCAGTGGAAGGGATAGCAATCAGCCCCAGCATTTT
CDR3aa: CASSGRDSNQPQHF

d_gene: TRBD1
abundance: once
v_gene: TRBV7-2
j_gene: TRBJ1-1
CDR3nt: TGTGCCAGCAGCTTAGCCCCGGGACAGGGGGCGCGAGGCACTGAAGCTTTCTTT
CDR3aa: CASSLAPGQGARGTEAFF

d_gene: .
abundance: .
v_gene: TRBV18
j_gene: TRBJ2-6
CDR3nt: TGTGCCAGCTCACCCGGAGGGCCCGGGGCCAACGTCCTGACTTTC
CDR3aa: CASSPGGPGANVLTF